This is a list of T cell receptor beta chains from one sample in a study of blood T cell repertoires in COVID-19. Produced via immunoSEQ multiplex PCR; TCRdb's table is partial and in-frame only. Here the sample spans just over 350,000 clones, over 75% being singletons. Sequenced: PBMCs or T cells enriched from blood (not recorded which). The receptors were gathered from a woman in her thirties who had recovered from COVID-19. The CDR3 runs from the conserved cysteine through the conserved F or W. The D gene is left open where the match is weak. Rows may omit the clone size; those that give it use once, few, many or a size class.

TRBD1	NA	TRBJ2-7	TRBV18	TGTGCCAGCTCACGGGACGCGACAGGGGTTGACGAGCAGTACTTC	CASSRDATGVDEQYF
NA	NA	TRBJ2-2	TRBV5-1	TGCGCCAGCAGCTTTTTACAGAACACCGGGGAGCTGTTTTTT	CASSFLQNTGELFF
TRBD1	NA	TRBJ2-3	TRBV7-7	TGTGCTAGCAGCTTAGAGACAGGGGGCGAAGATACGCAGTATTTT	CASSLETGGEDTQYF
NA	once	TRBJ1-4	TRBV30	TGTGCCTGGAGTTCGGGGACTAATGAAAAACTGTTTTTT	CAWSSGTNEKLFF
NA	NA	TRBJ2-4	TRBV4-1	TGCGCCAGCAGCCAAGGCCCCCCCCGGGAAAAAAACATTCAGTACTTC	CASSQGPPREKNIQYF
TRBD1	NA	TRBJ1-2	TRBV11-2	TGTGCCAGCAGCCCCCATTTGGGACAGGGGGATGGCTACACCTTC	CASSPHLGQGDGYTF
NA	NA	TRBJ1-2	TRBV13	TGTGCCAGCAGCTCCGCCGCAACAGGGAGAGGCTATGGCTACACCTTC	CASSSAATGRGYGYTF
TRBD2	NA	TRBJ2-7	TRBV4-1	TGCGCCAGCAGCCAGGGACGGGCAGCGGGGGACCCCTACGAGCAGTACTTC	CASSQGRAAGDPYEQYF
NA	few	TRBJ1-3	TRBV18	TGTGCCAGCTCAAACACAGGGAGCTCTGGAAACACCATATATTTT	CASSNTGSSGNTIYF
NA	NA	TRBJ1-5	TRBV2	TGTGCCAGCAGTGACCCCGGAGGGGCGGGTTCCCAGCCCCAGCATTTT	CASSDPGGAGSQPQHF
NA	NA	TRBJ2-7	TRBV18	TGTGCCAGCTCACCAAGGGACACCTCCTACGAGCAGTACTTC	CASSPRDTSYEQYF
TRBD1	NA	TRBJ2-5	TRBV7-2	TGTGCCAGCAGCTTAGGCCCAGGGGGGACCCAGTACTTC	CASSLGPGGTQYF
NA	NA	TRBJ2-1	TRBV27	TGTGCCAGCAGTCTAACAGTCTCCTACAATGAGCAGTTCTTC	CASSLTVSYNEQFF
NA	NA	TRBJ2-2	TRBV27	TGTGCCAGCAGTCGCGGGACAGCTAACACCGGGGAGCTGTTTTTT	CASSRGTANTGELFF
TRBD1	NA	TRBJ2-5	TRBV7-2	TGTGCCAGCAGCCCTCGGACAGGGGGAGAGACCCAGTACTTC	CASSPRTGGETQYF
TRBD1	NA	TRBJ2-7	TRBV7-7	TGTGCTAGCAGCACCGGACAGGGGGCGGGCGAGCAGTACTTC	CASSTGQGAGEQYF
TRBD1	NA	TRBJ1-2	TRBV6-5	TGTGCCAGCAGGCGGACAGGTCGTAACTATGGCTACACCTTC	CASRRTGRNYGYTF
NA	NA	TRBJ1-1	TRBV9	TGTGCCAGCAGCGTAGGGTGGGGGGACACTGAAGCTTTCTTT	CASSVGWGDTEAFF
NA	NA	TRBJ2-3	TRBV15	TGTGCCACCAGCGAACACCCCAAGGGGGAAACTAGCACAGATACGCAGTATTTT	CATSEHPKGETSTDTQYF
TRBD1	NA	TRBJ1-2	TRBV7-2	TGTGCCAGCAGCGCAGCCGGGACAGGGAACTATGGCTACACCTTC	CASSAAGTGNYGYTF
NA	NA	TRBJ1-5	TRBV30	TGTGCCTGGAGCGTACTAGGCAATCAGCCCCAGCATTTT	CAWSVLGNQPQHF
TRBD2	NA	TRBJ2-1	TRBV19	TGTGCCAGTAGTATCGGGAGCGGGAGGATCTATGAGCAGTTCTTC	CASSIGSGRIYEQFF
TRBD1	NA	TRBJ1-1	TRBV3-1/TRBV3-2	TGTGCCAGCAGCCAGACAGGGGCGGCGGCTGAAGCTTTCTTT	CASSQTGAAAEAFF
TRBD2	NA	TRBJ2-3	TRBV19	TGTGCCAGTAGTTCGGTCGGGAGGGATACGCAGTATTTT	CASSSVGRDTQYF
NA	NA	TRBJ1-1	TRBV5-1	TGCGCCAGCAGCTTAGATACGGGGGGCACTGAAGCTTTCTTT	CASSLDTGGTEAFF
TRBD2	NA	TRBJ2-3	TRBV10-3	TGTGCCATCAGTTCGGTAGCGGGGCCCCTTAGCACAGATACGCAGTATTTT	CAISSVAGPLSTDTQYF
TRBD2	NA	TRBJ2-3	TRBV4-2	TGTGCCAGCAGCCAACTCGGGACTAGCACCACAGATACGCAGTATTTT	CASSQLGTSTTDTQYF
TRBD2	few	TRBJ2-3	TRBV7-9	TGTGCCAGCAGCCCGGCTAGCGGACGATCGTCAGATACGCAGTATTTT	CASSPASGRSSDTQYF
NA	NA	TRBJ2-1	TRBV7-9	TGTGCCAGCAGCTTAGAACGGGAGTTCTTC	CASSLEREFF
TRBD2	few	TRBJ2-2	TRBV6-5	TGTGCGGGGCAGCGGGAGGGCCATACCGGGGAGCTGTTTTTT	CAGQREGHTGELFF
TRBD1	NA	TRBJ1-1	TRBV11-2	TGTGCCAGCAGCCCCGGAACGACAGGGGTGGGGAACACTGAAGCTTTCTTT	CASSPGTTGVGNTEAFF
NA	NA	TRBJ2-7	TRBV20-1	TGCAGTGCTAGTAATCTGGTGATGCCTGGCTCCGAGCAGTACTTC	CSASNLVMPGSEQYF
NA	few	TRBJ1-2	TRBV27	TGTGCCAGCAGTAACGGGATTTCCTATGGCTACACCTTC	CASSNGISYGYTF
NA	NA	TRBJ2-2	TRBV7-9	TGTGCCAGCAGCTTTATGGGTGGGACTGACGGGGAGCTGTTTTTT	CASSFMGGTDGELFF
TRBD2	NA	TRBJ2-2	TRBV10-2	TGCGCCAGCAGGAGGACTAGCGGGACCACCGGGGAGCTGTTTTTT	CASRRTSGTTGELFF
NA	NA	TRBJ1-1	TRBV12-3/TRBV12-4	TGTGCCAGCAGTTCCATGGCCTACACTGAAGCTTTCTTT	CASSSMAYTEAFF
NA	NA	TRBJ1-1	TRBV19	TGTGCCAGTAGTAGGGGCGGCAGAATAAACACTGAAGCTTTCTTT	CASSRGGRINTEAFF
NA	NA	TRBJ2-3	TRBV2	TGTGCCAGCAATTTAGGGAGGAGCACAGATACGCAGTATTTT	CASNLGRSTDTQYF
NA	NA	TRBJ1-5	TRBV27	TGTGCCAGCAGTTCCGGCGGGGTCCAGGGGCCCCAGCATTTT	CASSSGGVQGPQHF
NA	NA	TRBJ2-5	TRBV6-5	TGTGCCAGCAGCCGAGAGACCCAGTACTTC	CASSRETQYF
NA	NA	TRBJ1-3	TRBV6-6	TGTGCCAGCAGTTCTTGGCCAGGATTCTCTGGAAACACCATATATTTT	CASSSWPGFSGNTIYF
TRBD1	few	TRBJ2-4	TRBV27	TGTGCCAGCAGGACAGGGGTCGAAAACGTGGACATTCAGTACTTC	CASRTGVENVDIQYF
NA	NA	TRBJ1-2	TRBV3-1/TRBV3-2	TGTGCCAGCAGCCAAATACCCGAGGGCTACACCTTC	CASSQIPEGYTF
NA	NA	TRBJ2-5	TRBV5-1	TGCGCCAGCAGCTTGTTTGGGCGGGTTCAAGAGACCCAGTACTTC	CASSLFGRVQETQYF
TRBD1	once	TRBJ1-6	TRBV6-2/TRBV6-3	TGTGCCAGCAGCAAGACAGGGAATCGGTCCTATAATTCACCCCTCCACTTT	CASSKTGNRSYNSPLHF
TRBD1	NA	TRBJ2-1	TRBV11-3	TGTGCCAGCAGCCACGGACAGGGTCACTACAATGAGCAGTTCTTC	CASSHGQGHYNEQFF
TRBD1	few	TRBJ2-7	TRBV27	TGTGCCAGCAGTGTAACAGGGGAAAGGGGCTACGAGCAGTACTTC	CASSVTGERGYEQYF
TRBD1	NA	TRBJ2-3	TRBV18	TGTGCCAGCTCACCTAGACAGGGATCCACAGATACGCAGTATTTT	CASSPRQGSTDTQYF